The 5 T cell receptor beta chains below were found in one sample sequenced in a study of blood T cell repertoires in COVID-19 (dated by TCRdb to 2019 to 2021). The library was generated by the immunoSEQ multiplex PCR assay. TCRdb holds this immuneACCESS table with in-frame rearrangements only. Some clones are missing; in checked studies, unresolved V genes explain under half, and the rest has no known cause. This sample holds around 240,000 clones; approximately 83% were observed only once. In total, the top ten clones hold around 2% of the sample. Material: PBMCs or T cells enriched from blood (not recorded which). These receptors all come from a woman aged 45-65 years who had recovered from COVID-19.

The rearrangement joins TRBV7-9 to TRBJ1-1, with TRBD1 as a possible D gene (5 bases). The germline V gene encodes CDR1 SEHNR and CDR2 FQNEAQ (reference sequence). CDR3 size: 15 residues. Trimming left V 4 bases short and J 4 bases short, with 16 bases between. The chain's CDR3 is CASSSPWGVGTEAFF. CDR3 DNA sequence: TGTGCCAGCAGCTCCCCCTGGGGGGTCGGCACTGAAGCTTTCTTT.

J is TRBJ2-3 and V is TRBV5-1, with a possible D match to TRBD2 (5 bases). Germline assignment: CDR1 SGHRS and CDR2 YFSETQ. The CDR3 loop spans 14 amino acids. V lost 6 bases to trimming and J lost 2 bases, with 13 bases between them. CDR3 DNA sequence: TGCGCCAGCACCGACGGAGGACTCACAGATACGCAGTATTTT. It is translated as CASTDGGLTDTQYF.

J is TRBJ2-7 and V is TRBV28, with D unresolved. The V gene's germline CDR1 is MDHEN and CDR2 SYDVKM. Trimming stripped 3 bases from V and 3 bases from J, with 6 bases between. The CDR3 runs 12 residues. The CDR3, as DNA: TGTGCCAGCAGTTTCAACAACTACGAGCAGTACTTC. This sequence encodes CASSFNNYEQYF.

This clone was counted a single time. The V and J genes are TRBV24-1 and TRBJ2-2; D unresolved. Between the trimmed V and J ends, which lost 3 bases and 1 base, there was a span of 2 bases. Germline values: CDR1 KGHDR, CDR2 SFDVKD. This CDR3 region has 13 residues. CDR3 DNA: TGTGCCACCAGTGATCGGAACACCGGGGAGCTGTTTTTT. Translated, it gives CATSDRNTGELFF.

This clone was seen once. The V and J genes are TRBV7-9 and TRBJ2-7, with unresolved D. From germline, CDR1 is SEHNR and CDR2 FQNEAQ (reference sequence). The CDR3 is made up of 16 amino acids. V lost 2 bases and J 0 bases, leaving 14 bases between the germline ends. In DNA form, the CDR3 reads TGTGCCAGCAGCTTAATTATTAGCTCCCTCTCCTACGAGCAGTACTTC. Its translation: CASSLIISSLSYEQYF. Supplemented by reference TRBV7-9 and TRBJ2-7, the full variable domain reads DTGVSQNPRHKITKRGQNVTFRCDPISEHNRLYWYRQTLGQGPEFLTYFQNEAQLEKSRLLSDRFSAERPKGSFSTLEIQRTEQGDSAMYLCASSLIISSLSYEQYFGPGTRLTVT.